A selection of T cell receptor beta chains follows, all from one sample in a study of T cell clonotyping in hematopoietic cell transplantation. Profiling relied on immunoSEQ multiplex PCR, and the TCRdb table lists in-frame clones only, not all of them. The sample gives 5,200 or so clones, under 90% of which show up once; under 30% is in the top ten. The specimen was peripheral blood mononuclear cells, collected 100 days after allogeneic stem cell transplant. These receptors all stem from an older male patient who had an allogeneic stem cell transplant from an unrelated donor, so T cells may come from the graft donor. Some clones in this sample may be carry-over from other donors' samples. Each CDR3 is given with its conserved first and last residue. D genes are given only for firm matches. Some rows mark clone size as missing; the rest say once, few, many or name a class of expanded clone.

TRBJ2-7	TRBV27	.	11	.	TGTGCCAGCGGGCTCTTCTACGAGCAGTACTTC	CASGLFYEQYF
TRBJ2-7	TRBV5-1	.	14	.	TGCGCCAGCAGCCCAGGGACGGCCAGCTACGAGCAGTACTTC	CASSPGTASYEQYF
TRBJ1-5	TRBV6-1	.	14	.	TGTGCCAGCACGTCAGGGAGGGGGGGTCAGCCCCAGCATTTT	CASTSGRGGQPQHF
TRBJ1-1	TRBV5-6	.	13	.	TGTGCCAGCAGCTTGCTAGTTACCGGAGAAGCTTTCTTT	CASSLLVTGEAFF
TRBJ2-7	TRBV4-1	.	15	.	TGCGCCAGCAGCCCCCTGGCGGCGGAGACCTACGAGCAGTACTTC	CASSPLAAETYEQYF
TRBJ2-7	TRBV28	.	15	.	TGTGCCAGCAGTTTAAGCATCGGGTTCTCCTACGAGCAGTACTTC	CASSLSIGFSYEQYF
TRBJ2-1	TRBV28	.	13	.	TGTGCCAGCAGTTTCGGGTCTAGCCCCCTGGCGTTCTTC	CASSFGSSPLAFF
TRBJ1-2	TRBV27	.	13	.	TGTGCCAGCAGTCCTGGACAGAACTATGGCTACACCTTC	CASSPGQNYGYTF
TRBJ2-2	TRBV4-2	.	15	.	TGTGCCAGCAGCCCTCGGACCACGAACACCGGGGAGCTGTTTTTT	CASSPRTTNTGELFF
TRBJ2-6	TRBV28	few	18	.	TGTGCCAGCACCACCGCTTACAACAGGGCAACCGGGGCCAACGTCCTGACTTTC	CASTTAYNRATGANVLTF
TRBJ2-7	TRBV30	once	13	.	TGTGCCTGGAATCTTCCAGGGAACTACGAGCAGTACTTC	CAWNLPGNYEQYF
TRBJ2-7	TRBV28	.	15	TRBD2	TGTGCCAGCACTACCTTGGGGGACGGGAGGTACGAGCAGTACTTC	CASTTLGDGRYEQYF
TRBJ1-1	TRBV20-1	.	11	.	TGCAGTACCACAGAGAACACTGAAGCTTTCTTT	CSTTENTEAFF
TRBJ2-1	TRBV7-2	once	13	.	TGTGCCAGCAGCTGGGCGCACGGCAATGAGCAGTTCTTC	CASSWAHGNEQFF
TRBJ2-1	TRBV28	.	15	.	TGTGCCAGCAGAGGCTCTGGCGCCGCCTACAATGAGCAGTTCTTC	CASRGSGAAYNEQFF
TRBJ1-2	TRBV6-1	.	17	.	TGTGCCAGCAGTGACCTGGGGGGGGTCAGTTTGGCCTATGGCTACACCTTC	CASSDLGGVSLAYGYTF
TRBJ1-2	TRBV5-6	few	13	.	TGTGCCAGCAGCTTGGGCACCCGCTATGGCTACACCTTC	CASSLGTRYGYTF
TRBJ2-7	TRBV9	large	15	.	TGTGCCAGCAGCCCCCGACTAGTGGCTTTCCACGAGCAGTACTTC	CASSPRLVAFHEQYF
TRBJ2-7	TRBV19	.	16	.	TGTGCCAGTAGTATTGTATCGGCACTGACGGTCTACGAGCAGTACTTC	CASSIVSALTVYEQYF
TRBJ1-4	TRBV6-5	.	14	.	TGTGCCAGCAGTGTAGACTTAGTTTCTGAAAAACTGTTTTTT	CASSVDLVSEKLFF
TRBJ1-2	TRBV2	.	13	.	TGTGCCAGCAGGAATGGAGCTAACTATGGCTACACCTTC	CASRNGANYGYTF
TRBJ2-2	TRBV7-8	.	11	.	TGTGCCAGCAGGGACACCGGGGAGCTGTTTTTT	CASRDTGELFF
TRBJ2-7	TRBV6-5	.	13	TRBD1	TGTGCCAGCAGTTCCGACGACAGGGACGAGCAGTACTTC	CASSSDDRDEQYF
TRBJ2-5	TRBV4-2	.	16	.	TGTGCCAGCAGCCAAGAGAGGGAAGGGGTTCGGGCGACCCAGTACTTC	CASSQEREGVRATQYF
TRBJ1-2	TRBV5-3	.	19	TRBD1	TGTGCCAGAAGCTTGGGGAGGGGGAAACAGGGGTTGTGCGTTGCGGGCTACACCTTC	CARSLGRGKQGLCVAGYTF
TRBJ1-3	TRBV28	.	17	TRBD1	TGTGCCAGCAGTCCCACGGGACAGCTGCCCTCTGGAAACACCATATATTTT	CASSPTGQLPSGNTIYF
TRBJ2-7	TRBV7-9	.	13	.	TGTGCCAGCAGCTCCCGGTGGGGGCCCGAGCAGTACTTC	CASSSRWGPEQYF
TRBJ2-7	TRBV27	once	16	TRBD2	TGTGCCAGCAGTTCGATCCTTAGCGGGAGGGCCTACGAGCAGTACTTC	CASSSILSGRAYEQYF
TRBJ2-1	TRBV6-5	.	15	TRBD2	TGTGCCAGCAGTCGGACCGGGGCTAGCGGAAATGAGCAGTTCTTC	CASSRTGASGNEQFF
TRBJ2-7	TRBV19	once	12	.	TGTGCCAGTAGTCCAAACTCCTACGAGCAGTACTTC	CASSPNSYEQYF
TRBJ2-7	TRBV28	.	15	.	TGTGCCAGCGCGTGGGGCACCACAACGCGCCACGAGCAGTACTTC	CASAWGTTTRHEQYF
TRBJ2-1	TRBV30	.	13	TRBD2	TGTGCCTGGACGGGGCGGGAGATCAATGAGCAGTTCTTC	CAWTGREINEQFF
TRBJ1-1	TRBV6-6	.	14	TRBD1	TGTGCCAGCAGTTACTCGCAGGGGGTGACTGAAGCTTTCTTT	CASSYSQGVTEAFF
TRBJ1-6	TRBV30	.	14	.	TGTGCCTGGAGTCGGGACCGAAGAGGTTCACCCCTCCACTTT	CAWSRDRRGSPLHF
TRBJ1-5	TRBV29-1	.	13	.	TGCAGCGTTGCTGGGGGCGCGGAACAGCCCCAGCATTTT	CSVAGGAEQPQHF
TRBJ1-1	TRBV29-1	.	13	.	TGCAGCGTCAAAGAGGTTGTTGGCCCTGAAGCTTTCTTT	CSVKEVVGPEAFF
TRBJ2-2	TRBV9	.	15	.	TGTGCCAGCAGCGTTAACGTACATAACACCGGGGAGCTGTTTTTT	CASSVNVHNTGELFF
TRBJ2-1	TRBV6-5	.	13	TRBD2	TGTGCCAGCTGGGGACTAGCTTCAAGTGAGCAGTTCTTC	CASWGLASSEQFF
TRBJ1-5	TRBV25-1	.	14	.	TGTGCCAGCAGTGAATCGGGGGTTGGTCAGCCCCAGCATTTT	CASSESGVGQPQHF
TRBJ2-3	TRBV11-2	.	16	TRBD1	TGTGCCAGCAGCGACCGACAGGGGGTTTCCCCAGATACGCAGTATTTT	CASSDRQGVSPDTQYF
TRBJ2-2	TRBV4-1	.	20	TRBD2	TGCGCCAGCAGCCAAGGATGGCGGGAGGCCCCAACCGAGGAACACCGGGAGCTGTTTTTT	CASSQGWREAPTEEHRELFF
TRBJ2-3	TRBV27	.	14	.	TGTGCCAGCAGGACGTCCCGGAGTACAGATACGCAGTATTTT	CASRTSRSTDTQYF
TRBJ1-1	TRBV19	.	14	.	TGTGCCAGTAGTATAGCTAGTAAGAACACTGAAGCTTTCTTT	CASSIASKNTEAFF